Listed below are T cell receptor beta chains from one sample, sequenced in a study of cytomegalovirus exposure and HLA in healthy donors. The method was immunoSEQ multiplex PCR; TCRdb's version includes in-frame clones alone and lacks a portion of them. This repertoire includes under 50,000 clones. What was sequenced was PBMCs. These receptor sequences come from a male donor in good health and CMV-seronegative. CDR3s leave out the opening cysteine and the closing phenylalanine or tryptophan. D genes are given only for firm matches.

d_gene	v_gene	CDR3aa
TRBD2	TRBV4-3	ASSQDGGGAGELF
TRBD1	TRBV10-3	AGQPGQMNTEAF
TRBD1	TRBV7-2	ASSQSGQGKDEQY
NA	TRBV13	ASSLGGDNSPLH
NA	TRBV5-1	ASSLEAGRPGELF
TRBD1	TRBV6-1	ASSEERGQANVLT
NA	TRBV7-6	ASSQGRGGDSNQPQH
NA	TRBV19	ASSLAGAYEQY
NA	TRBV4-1	ASSQDELYNSPLH
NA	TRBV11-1	ASSLAGGRDTEAF
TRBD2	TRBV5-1	ASSSSGGGLYNEQF
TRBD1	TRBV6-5	ASSYSNTGDQPQH
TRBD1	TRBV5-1	ASSLGQGARRAEAF
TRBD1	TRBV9	ASSTRTGNTGELF
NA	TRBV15	ATSSPNQDRPEETQY
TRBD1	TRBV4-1	ASSLPRTGGGEKLF
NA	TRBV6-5	ASSYPEKGSDTQY
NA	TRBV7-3	ASSPGQIYNEQF
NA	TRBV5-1	ASSLETQTNYGYT
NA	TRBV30	AWSPGHPDQPQH
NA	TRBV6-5	ASSYIRGNTIY
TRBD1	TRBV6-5	ASSYTDRGNYGYT
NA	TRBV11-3	ASSLGLARGLRETQY
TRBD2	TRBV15	ATANAAGGRHEQF
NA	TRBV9	ASSVGAGDEQY
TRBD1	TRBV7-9	ANLGDRANTGELF
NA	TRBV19	ASSAGVGTEAF
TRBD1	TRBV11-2	ASSWGQAYEQY
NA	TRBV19	ASKSYGYT
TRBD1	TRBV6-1	ASSEGTGFGYEQY
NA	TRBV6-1	ASRFAPENIQY
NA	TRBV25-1	ASSESGGGLNEQY
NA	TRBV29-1	SVEVEANIQY
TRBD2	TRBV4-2	ASSQPLLATSTDTQY
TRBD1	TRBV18	ASSPTLTGGVTGELF
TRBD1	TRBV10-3	AISRGTGGGYT
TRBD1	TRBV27	ASSSERDRVDAEAF
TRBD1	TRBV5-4	ASSPRTGVPEQY
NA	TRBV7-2	ASSLNQRGSNQPQH
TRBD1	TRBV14	ASSQAGQGVEAF
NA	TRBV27	ASSLSASTDTQY
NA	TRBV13	ASSSSSYEQY
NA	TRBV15	ATTSPSPGRVNGYT
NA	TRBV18	ASSPRQATTEAF
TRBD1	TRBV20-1	SADRGILF
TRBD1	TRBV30	AWSRGTGAATEAF
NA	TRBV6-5	ASSYEGGDTQY
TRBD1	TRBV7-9	ASSFLPGQGDNEQF
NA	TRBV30	AWSWDKDTQY
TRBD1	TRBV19	ASIGGQGNSPLH
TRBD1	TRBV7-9	ASSLGQGSDEQY
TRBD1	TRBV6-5	ASSYRDRHYEQY
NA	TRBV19	ASSKAPASRELF
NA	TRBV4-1	ASSHSGTYNEQF
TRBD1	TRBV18	ASSPDRGRIGEKLF
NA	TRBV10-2	ASSELQGNIQY
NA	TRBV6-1	ASSAQGTLTYGAF